Included here is one TCR beta chain sequence, with context. A much larger clonotype is one base distant, so this may be a read error. This CDR3 is missing its conserved last phenylalanine or tryptophan, likely due to a read error. The data derive from a study of molecular identifiers for immune sequencing clone quantification. V lost 0 bases to trimming and J lost 5 bases; unmatched junction nucleotides: 6. Per the germline V gene, CDR1 is DFQATT and CDR2 is SNEGSKA (reference sequence). The CDR3 has 15 amino acids. TCRdb independently ran MiXCR on the PCR reads; one entry per CDR3 protein. The table records about 640,000 distinct CDR3 sequences, nearly 20% of them present only once.

This clonotype was obtained from a human donor in good health. Some libraries in this study had Jurkat cell RNA spiked in. The sequenced sample was naive CD8+ T cells from blood, with Jurkat cell RNA spiked in. As to subset: FACS-sorted CD8+CD4-CCR7+CD45RA+ naive T cells. V is TRBV20-1 and J is TRBJ2-1; TRBD1 matches at 8 bases. DNA of the CDR3: TGCAGTGCTAGAGATCGGCGGACAGGGAACAATGAGCAGTTCTCC. This translates into CSARDRRTGNNEQFS.